The sequence of this T cell receptor (beta chain) was determined in a study of T cells after yellow fever vaccination. Study-wide results and limits: Once the booster was given, most primary-vaccination clones reappeared, at more than 95% for CD4 and over 70% for CD8.

This clonotype was seen a handful of times. Its matching antigen is unknown. V lost 5 bases, J lost 5 bases, and 14 bases lay in between. Per germline, CDR1 SEHNR and CDR2 FQNEAQ (reference sequence). The CDR3 extends over 14 amino acids. As TCR cDNA was made by 5'RACE template switching, a universal primer site and UMIs were added. TCRdb re-analysed the 5' RACE reads in MiXCR, keeping a single row per CDR3 protein. The profile covers about 310,000 distinct CDR3 sequences, with roughly 3.5% appearing a single time and 20% to 30% taken by the ten largest. This specimen was PBMCs, taken on the day of the yellow fever booster vaccination. This chain links TRBV7-9 with TRBJ2-3; D is possibly TRBD2 (5 bases). The receptor was isolated from a man younger than 30 who received the YFV17D yellow fever vaccine. As DNA, the CDR3 is TGTGCCAGCAGCCCCGGGGTGCATATAGATACGCAGTATTTT. Its protein product is CASSPGVHIDTQYF. The variable domain in full, with the rest retrieved from reference TRBV7-9 and TRBJ2-3, is DTGVSQNPRHKITKRGQNVTFRCDPISEHNRLYWYRQTLGQGPEFLTYFQNEAQLEKSRLLSDRFSAERPKGSFSTLEIQRTEQGDSAMYLCASSPGVHIDTQYFGPGTRLTVL.